A single sample gave rise to the 14 T cell receptor beta chains below, sequenced in a study of radiation and T cells in renal cell carcinoma. Here immunoSEQ multiplex PCR was the method, and the copy in TCRdb shows in-frame clones only, minus some. Of about 83,000 clones listed, approximately 87% are singletons. Regarding time point: blood 4 weeks post-SBRT, at nephrectomy. Treatment indicated: 15 Gy SBRT to primary tumor, nephrectomy 4 weeks later. The input for sequencing was blood, taken from a patient whose treatment included radiotherapy and nephrectomy. The origin of the receptors is a woman in her sixties with renal cell carcinoma.

The rearrangement joins TRBV27 to TRBJ1-5, with TRBD1 as a possible D gene (6 bases). This CDR3 has 15 amino acids. Germline values: CDR1 MNHEY, CDR2 SMNVEV (reference sequence). V lost 5 bases to trimming and J lost 7 bases, with 18 bases between them. In nucleotides, the CDR3 is TGTGCCAGCAGTGCATACAGGGCCCCGGGGCAGCCCCAGCATTTT. Its translation is CASSAYRAPGQPQHF.

This clone was counted between two and nine times. This chain uses TRBV6-6 with TRBJ1-1; D might be TRBD1 (5 bases). Germline V gene lookup returns CDR1 MNHNY and CDR2 SVGAGI (reference sequence). V lost 3 bases and J 3 bases, leaving 11 bases between the germline ends. There are 14 residues in the CDR3. The CDR3 here is CASSYPGRDTEAFF. The CDR3 nucleotides read TGTGCCAGCAGTTATCCAGGGAGGGACACTGAAGCTTTCTTT.

This clone showed up just once. The chain uses TRBV6-1 and TRBJ1-2, with a tentative D call TRBD1 (6 bases). Trimming cost V 1 base and J 8 bases, with 14 bases left between them. This CDR3 has 14 residues. CDR1 and CDR2 from the germline V gene are MNHNS and SASEGT. CDR3 sequence (DNA): TGTGCCAGCAGTGAAGTCGCGCAGGGGACGGGCTACACCTTC. It yields the protein CASSEVAQGTGYTF.

The CDR3 DNA reads as TGTGCCAGCAGCCGGCGGACAGGGTTTGGGGCTTACCAAGAGACCCAGTACTTC. Protein product: CASSRRTGFGAYQETQYF. The chain has TRBV11-2 and TRBJ2-5, with 8 positions matching TRBD1. CDR1 is SGHAT, CDR2 FQNNGV, per germline. The V segment lost 5 bases and the J segment 0 bases; nucleotides outside the gene matches: 14. The CDR3 extends over 18 amino acids.

This chain connects TRBV25-1 to TRBJ2-1, with TRBD2 identical over 14 bases. V gave up 7 bases and J gave up 8 bases; unmatched junction bases: 7. Germline-derived CDR1 and CDR2 are MGHDK and SYGVNS. The CDR3 sequence is 15 residues long. The CDR3 DNA reads as TGTGCCAGCAACGGACTAGCGGGAGGTGGGGATGAGCAGTTCTTC. Translating gives CASNGLAGGGDEQFF.

There are a few counts of this clone. The genes are TRBV7-9 and TRBJ2-5; no firm D call. Per the germline V gene, CDR1 is SEHNR and CDR2 is FQNEAQ (reference sequence). This CDR3 spans 14 amino acids. V gave up 7 bases and J gave up 1 base, with 13 bases separating them. The chain's CDR3 is CASIENQPQETQYF. The CDR3 DNA is TGTGCCAGCATCGAAAACCAACCCCAAGAGACCCAGTACTTC.

The V call is TRBV5-4, the J call TRBJ1-1; possibly TRBD1 for D (6 bases). Trimming took 4 bases from V and 0 from J, leaving 13 bases between them. From germline, CDR1 is SGHNT and CDR2 YYREEE (reference sequence). The CDR3 loop spans 15 amino acids. The CDR3 bases are TGTGCCAGCAGCCAACCGGGACAAATGAACACTGAAGCTTTCTTT. This codes for CASSQPGQMNTEAFF.

This chain links TRBV19 with TRBJ1-1; D not resolved. This CDR3 is 15 amino acids long. CDR1 LNHDA and CDR2 SQIVND come from the germline V gene (reference sequence). The germline V and J ends were trimmed by 5 bases and 3 bases, with 16 bases remaining between them. CDR3 sequence (DNA): TGTGCCAGTAGTTCTCCGGGGATGAGGTACACTGAAGCTTTCTTT. Its protein is CASSSPGMRYTEAFF.

The CDR3 nucleotides are TGTGCCAGCAGCTTGCAGGGACTCGGTGGAAACACCATATATTTT. It translates to CASSLQGLGGNTIYF. The rearrangement uses TRBV7-2 and TRBJ1-3; a weak D match, TRBD1 (5 bases). V lost 3 bases and J 3 bases, leaving 12 bases between the germline ends. Germline values: CDR1 SGHTA, CDR2 FQGNSA. This CDR3 contains 15 residues.

The chain employs TRBV4-1 and TRBJ2-5; TRBD1 or TRBD2 may be the D gene (6 bases each). The tail of the sequence fits TRBJ2-7 better, so the J call may be wrong. Germline lookup yields CDR1 MGHRA and CDR2 YSYEKL. This CDR3 is 15 amino acids long. CDR3 loop: CASSLNGGVGYEQYF. The CDR3 bases are TGCGCCAGCAGCTTAAACGGGGGCGTGGGGTACGAGCAGTACTTC.

This chain uses TRBV18 with TRBJ2-2; the D is unclear. V lost 1 base and J lost 7, with 10 bases in between. The germline gives CDR1 KGHSH, CDR2 LQKENI. The CDR3 covers 14 residues. The CDR3 nucleotides are TGTGCCAGCTCACCACTTGGACCATTCGGGGAGCTGTTTTTT. Translation: CASSPLGPFGELFF.

J is TRBJ1-2 and V is TRBV7-9; TRBD1 is a possible D gene (5 bases). The CDR3 consists of 11 residues. V shed 5 bases and J shed 8 bases, with 9 bases lying between them. The germline gives CDR1 SEHNR, CDR2 FQNEAQ (reference sequence). The CDR3 here is CASSLQGGYTF. The CDR3 DNA is TGTGCCAGCAGCCTCCAGGGAGGCTACACCTTC.

The table lists this clone with a few counts. CDR3 nucleotides: TGTGCCAGCAGCCCCCTCCCGGCAGGGAGCTACGAGCAGTACTTC. Translation gives CASSPLPAGSYEQYF. The V call is TRBV7-6, the J call TRBJ2-7; either TRBD1 or TRBD2 may supply D (5 bases each). V shed 5 bases and J shed 3 bases, with 17 bases lying between them. CDR1 and CDR2 (germline): SGHVS, FNYEAQ. This CDR3 spans 15 amino acids.

This clone was seen only a few times. The V gene is TRBV25-1, the J gene TRBJ1-2; the D gene is possibly TRBD1 (5 bases). CDR1 and CDR2 (germline): MGHDK, SYGVNS. With 3 bases removed from V and 3 bases from J, the gap between germline ends came to 5 bases. This CDR3 is 12 amino acids long. CDR3 loop: CASSEGDYGYTF. The CDR3, as DNA: TGTGCCAGCAGTGAGGGGGACTATGGCTACACCTTC.